This TCR beta chain comes out of a study of blood T cells in healthy people across ages. Findings and caveats of the study: Estimates drawn from one million T cells were deemed to understate diversity.

This CDR3 is 9 amino acids long. Trimming took 8 bases from V and 4 from J, leaving 3 bases between them. Germline values: CDR1 ENHRY, CDR2 SYGVKD. This clonotype was detected only a few times. The antigen remains unidentified. With a J-beta primer mix and a sample-barcoded 5' primer, a second PCR ran roughly 6 to 11 cycles. TCRdb fed the 5' RACE reads into MiXCR, producing one record per CDR3 protein. The data contain 850,000 to 1,300,000 distinct CDR3 sequences, more than 35% of them singletons. The clonotype originates from a woman in her sixties in good health. The sample comprised blood. The chain combines TRBV10-3 with TRBJ2-7, with unresolved D. The CDR3 spells CAIPYEQYF. DNA for the CDR3: TGTGCCATCCCTTACGAGCAGTACTTC.